Given below is one T cell receptor beta chain in context. Its cognate antigen is unknown. The sequenced template was cDNA made from the entire isolated RNA. The table came from immunoSEQ multiplex PCR; TCRdb's copy has only in-frame clones and leaves some out. There are about 340,000 clones in the sample; approximately 13% occur only once, and roughly 0.015% lies in the top ten. Each sorted population was over 98% pure. The CDR3 extends over 17 amino acids. The V and J ends lost 5 bases and 4 bases, in that order; junction bases with no gene match: 10. Germline V gene lookup returns CDR1 SGHTA and CDR2 FQGNSA. These data come from a study of beta chain features in type 1 diabetes. Study observations and caveats: Across all four CD4+ subsets, people with type 1 diabetes showed modestly shorter TCRB CDR3s.

The source of this sequence is a woman aged 18 to 35 with type 1 diabetes. The chain joins TRBV7-2 to TRBJ2-1; 11 positions match TRBD2. The sample was naive CD4+ T cells from blood. The CDR3 loop reads CASSPGPSSGRYNEQFF. In DNA, the CDR3 is TGTGCCAGCAGCCCCGGGCCCTCTAGCGGGAGGTACAATGAGCAGTTCTTC.